The 32 T cell receptor beta chains below were found in one sample sequenced in a study of T cell changes during pregnancy in multiple sclerosis. Clones were read by immunoSEQ multiplex PCR, and TCRdb kept only the in-frame ones, dropping some. Of tens of thousands of clones listed, less than 95% are singletons. The input for sequencing was peripheral blood, taken in the third trimester of pregnancy. These receptors came from a female donor in good health, enrolled as a control in a pregnancy study.

J is TRBJ2-7 and V is TRBV9, with 10 bases lining up with TRBD1. The CDR3 has 14 residues. With 7 bases clipped from V and 6 bases from J, the junction kept 10 bases outside the gene matches. Germline V gives CDR1 SGDLS, CDR2 YYNGEE. The CDR3 loop reads CASGKGQGSAEQYF. In nucleotides, the CDR3 is TGTGCCAGCGGGAAGGGACAGGGGTCTGCCGAGCAGTACTTC.

The chain joins TRBV4-3 to TRBJ2-1; TRBD1 matches 9 bases. Germline-derived CDR1 and CDR2 are LGHNA and YSLEER. The CDR3 is 16 residues long. V gave up 0 bases and J gave up 6 bases; unmatched junction bases: 6. CDR3 loop: CASSQDLATGGNEQFF. For the CDR3, the DNA is TGCGCCAGCAGCCAAGATCTAGCGACAGGGGGCAATGAGCAGTTCTTC.

A single count supports this clone. The CDR3 region has the DNA TGTGCCAGCAGCGAACACCCTTGGGAGGGTCCAAAAAACATTCAGTACTTC. Its protein is CASSEHPWEGPKNIQYF. The chain links TRBV7-2 to TRBJ2-4; 7 nucleotides match TRBD2. The CDR3 has 17 amino acids. Germline-derived CDR1 and CDR2 are SGHTA and FQGNSA. V was clipped by 5 bases and J by 4 bases; unmatched bases: 14.

This clone was observed a handful of times. One junction end does not reproduce the germline sequence, and a read error may be involved. The CDR3 here is CASSNGQVNSPLHF. In nucleotides, the CDR3 is TGTGCCAGCAGTAACGGACAAGTCAATTCACCCCTCCACTTT. The rearrangement joins TRBV19 to TRBJ1-6; possible D gene TRBD1, 5 bases. Germline V gene sequence: CDR1 LNHDA, CDR2 SQIVND (reference sequence). The CDR3 is made up of 14 amino acids.

The chain carries TRBV29-1 and TRBJ1-2, with unresolved D. The CDR3 consists of 12 residues. Trimming stripped 6 bases from V and 8 bases from J, with 16 bases between. The germline CDR1 and CDR2 sequences are SQVTM and ANQGSEA. DNA of the CDR3: TGCAGCGTCGCAGACGGGTTGTGGGGCTACACCTTC. It encodes CSVADGLWGYTF.

This clone appeared once. The chain has TRBV6-5 and TRBJ2-7, with a tentative D call TRBD1 (6 bases). The CDR3 spans 13 residues. Trimming cost V 7 bases and J 6 bases, with 16 bases left between them. Germline-derived CDR1 and CDR2 are MNHEY and SVGAGI. CDR3 sequence reads: CASNTLQGPEQYF. The DNA of the CDR3 is TGTGCCAGCAATACCTTACAGGGTCCCGAGCAGTACTTC.

The chain carries TRBV5-6 and TRBJ2-3; 11 bases match TRBD2. Germline CDR1 reads SGHDT; CDR2 reads YYEEEE. V lost 1 base and J lost 2; bases outside the gene matches: 3. This CDR3 comprises 16 residues. As DNA, the CDR3 is TGTGCCAGCAGCTTGCCGGGACTAGCGGTCACAGATACGCAGTATTTT. It yields the protein CASSLPGLAVTDTQYF.

The V and J genes are TRBV5-1 and TRBJ2-7; 7 positions agree with TRBD1. The CDR3 extends over 16 amino acids. CDR1 and CDR2 from the germline V gene are SGHRS and YFSETQ. V lost 4 bases to trimming and J lost 0 bases; unmatched junction nucleotides: 10. The CDR3, as DNA: TGCGCCAGCAGCCAGGGACAGACGGTTAGCTCCTACGAGCAGTACTTC. This codes for CASSQGQTVSSYEQYF.

For this clone: The DNA is omitted, as the CDR3 cannot be located on it reliably, and the CDR3 follows TCRdb's listing. The CDR3 protein is CASSKRQWAGGSRDTQYF. This sequence joins TRBV21-1 and TRBJ2-3; the table's D gene call, TRBD2, was not cross checked with the DNA. TRBV21-1 is noted as a pseudogene. A total of 18 residues make up the CDR3, ends included.

The gene calls are TRBV7-2 and TRBJ1-1; possible D gene TRBD1, 5 bases. The CDR3 sequence is 15 residues long. Trimming pared 3 bases from V and 4 bases from J, leaving 15 bases between. Per the germline V gene, CDR1 is SGHTA and CDR2 is FQGNSA. The CDR3 bases are TGTGCCAGCAGCTTGGAGGGACCACGAGGCACTGAAGCTTTCTTT. Translated: CASSLEGPRGTEAFF.

The chain joins TRBV30 to TRBJ1-3, with TRBD1 matching over 8 bases. CDR1 is GTSNPN, CDR2 SVGIG, per germline (reference sequence). The CDR3 contains 19 residues. Trimming took 0 bases from V and 7 from J; bases not matched to a gene: 20. For the CDR3, the DNA is TGTGCCTGGAGTGTACGTCCTAACAGGGGGATTTGGAGTGTCAACACCATATATTTT. Its translation is CAWSVRPNRGIWSVNTIYF.

The V and J genes are TRBV7-9 and TRBJ1-2; D is uncertain. CDR1 is SEHNR, CDR2 FQNEAQ, per germline (reference sequence). Trimming pared 4 bases from V and 6 bases from J, leaving 15 bases between. This CDR3 region has 14 residues. Here the CDR3 reads CASSSDGRTNGYTF. As DNA, the CDR3 is TGTGCCAGCAGCTCAGATGGGCGAACGAATGGCTACACCTTC. The variable domain in full, completed from reference TRBV7-9 and TRBJ1-2, reads DTGVSQNPRHKITKRGQNVTFRCDPISEHNRLYWYRQTLGQGPEFLTYFQNEAQLEKSRLLSDRFSAERPKGSFSTLEIQRTEQGDSAMYLCASSSDGRTNGYTFGSGTRLTVV.

V is TRBV7-9 and J is TRBJ1-4, with a possible D match to TRBD1 (5 bases). Germline V gene data show CDR1 as SEHNR and CDR2 as FQNEAQ (reference sequence). This CDR3 is built from 13 residues. The ends were cut back, 5 bases at V and 7 bases at J, with 11 bases in the middle. CDR3 loop: CASSGYGGEKLFF. CDR3 nucleotide sequence: TGTGCCAGCAGCGGATACGGGGGTGAAAAACTGTTTTTT.

A few counts support this clone. The chain uses TRBV18 and TRBJ1-5, with D tentatively TRBD1 (5 bases). The CDR3 covers 15 residues. Germline CDR1 reads KGHSH; CDR2 reads LQKENI. V lost 2 bases and J 0 bases, leaving 8 bases between the germline ends. The CDR3 region has the DNA TGTGCCAGCTCACCATGGGGGGGTAGCAATCAGCCCCAGCATTTT. Translation: CASSPWGGSNQPQHF.

This rearrangement joins TRBV11-2 to TRBJ1-1; the D gene is possibly TRBD1 (5 bases). Trimming cost V 1 base and J 5 bases, with 14 bases left between them. From germline, CDR1 is SGHAT and CDR2 FQNNGV. This CDR3 spans 15 amino acids. This chain's CDR3 is CASSLVGVLTTEAFF. The DNA of the CDR3 is TGTGCCAGCAGCTTAGTAGGGGTCTTGACGACTGAAGCTTTCTTT.

This clone was counted once. The CDR3 nucleotides are TGCGCCAGCAGCCTGGAAGGTTCGAGGACCGGGGAGCTGTTTTTT. This encodes CASSLEGSRTGELFF. The V call is TRBV4-3, the J call TRBJ2-2; D ambiguous. V lost 4 bases, J lost 5 bases, and 14 bases lay in between. Germline V lookup: CDR1 LGHNA, CDR2 YSLEER. The CDR3 consists of 15 residues.

CDR3 region: CASRGGVVDNQPQHF. The CDR3 coding sequence is TGTGCCAGCAGAGGAGGGGTGGTGGACAATCAGCCCCAGCATTTT. The chain recombines TRBV28 with TRBJ1-5; tentative D call: TRBD1 (5 bases). V dropped 6 bases and J dropped 3 bases, with 15 bases sitting between them. Germline loops: CDR1 MDHEN, CDR2 SYDVKM. The CDR3 runs 15 residues.

The chain has TRBV7-2 and TRBJ2-7, with TRBD1 matching over 10 bases. Germline V CDR1 and CDR2: SGHTA, FQGNSA. Trimming took 6 bases from V and 9 from J; bases not matched to a gene: 11. CDR3 length equals 14 residues. The CDR3 is CASSPGQGLWGQYF. The CDR3 DNA reads as TGTGCCAGCAGTCCGGGACAGGGGCTTTGGGGGCAGTACTTC.

The chain uses TRBV30 and TRBJ1-1; TRBD1 matches at 9 bases. Trimming took 2 bases from V and 11 from J; bases not matched to a gene: 12. CDR3 length equals 14 residues. CDR1 GTSNPN and CDR2 SVGIG come from the germline V gene (reference sequence). The CDR3 sequence is CAWSRDRVGRGAFF. Here the CDR3 DNA reads TGTGCCTGGAGTAGGGACAGGGTCGGTCGAGGTGCTTTCTTT. Full variable domain (rest looked up from reference TRBV30 and TRBJ1-1): SQTIHQWPATLVQPVGSPLSLECTVEGTSNPNLYWYRQAAGRGLQLLFYSVGIGQISSEVPQNLSASRPQDRQFILSSKKLLLSDSGFYLCAWSRDRVGRGAFFGQGTRLTVV.

J is TRBJ1-1 and V is TRBV6-4, with 7 bases identical to TRBD1. Germline V lookup: CDR1 MRHNA, CDR2 SNTAGT. There are 13 residues in the CDR3. V lost 4 bases to trimming and J lost 6 bases; unmatched junction nucleotides: 5. The CDR3 region is CASSVSRGAEAFF. DNA of the CDR3: TGTGCCAGCAGTGTATCCAGGGGGGCTGAAGCTTTCTTT.

CDR3 sequence reads: CASSLASGRATDTQYF. The CDR3 nucleotides are TGTGCCAGCAGCTTAGCGAGCGGGAGGGCTACAGATACGCAGTATTTT. This rearrangement joins TRBV7-8 to TRBJ2-3; 10 bases agree with TRBD2. V trimming: 0 bases; J trimming: 3 bases; junction bases outside the gene matches: 3. The germline V gene encodes CDR1 SGHVS and CDR2 FQNEAQ. The length of the CDR3 is 16 residues.

The rearrangement joins TRBV7-2 to TRBJ2-7, with 7 nucleotides matching TRBD2. The germline CDR1 and CDR2 sequences are SGHTA and FQGNSA. The CDR3 consists of 15 residues. V lost 2 bases to trimming and J lost 6 bases; unmatched junction nucleotides: 10. The CDR3 DNA sequence: TGTGCCAGCAGCTTAAAAAGCGGGACTCAGGGCGAGCAGTACTTC. This sequence encodes CASSLKSGTQGEQYF.

V usage is TRBV29-1 and J usage is TRBJ1-5; weak D call: TRBD1 (5 bases). CDR1 is SQVTM, CDR2 ANQGSEA, per germline. This CDR3 region has 13 residues. V dropped 4 bases and J dropped 5 bases, with 12 bases sitting between them. This chain's CDR3 is CSVGQGGHQPQHF. The DNA for the CDR3 is TGCAGCGTTGGGCAGGGTGGTCATCAGCCCCAGCATTTT.

J is TRBJ1-3 and V is TRBV6-1, with a possible D match to TRBD1 (5 bases). V was trimmed by 1 base and J by 8 bases, leaving 18 bases between them. This CDR3 is built from 16 residues. Germline CDR1 and CDR2: MNHNS and SASEGT. CDR3 region: CASSEEESGTGDTIYF. CDR3 DNA: TGTGCCAGCAGTGAAGAAGAGTCGGGGACTGGGGACACCATATATTTT.

V and J are TRBV11-3 and TRBJ1-1; possibly TRBD1 for D (5 bases). The V gene lost 5 bases and the J gene lost 4 bases, with 20 bases spanning the gap. The CDR3 has 16 residues. Per germline, CDR1 SGHNT and CDR2 YENEEA. The CDR3 sequence is CASSPGITAFGTEAFF. As DNA, the CDR3 is TGTGCCAGCAGCCCAGGGATTACGGCGTTTGGCACTGAAGCTTTCTTT.

This sequence joins TRBV4-1 and TRBJ2-2; 8 bases fit TRBD1. CDR1 and CDR2 (germline): MGHRA, YSYEKL. The CDR3 extends over 15 amino acids. The ends lost 0 bases at V and 7 bases at J; junction bases unmatched: 4. The CDR3 DNA reads TGCGCCAGCAGCCAAGACAGGGGGCATAACGGGGAGCTGTTTTTT. It specifies CASSQDRGHNGELFF.

This clone was counted a few times. V gene TRBV29-1 combines with J gene TRBJ2-6, with D maybe TRBD1 (7 bases). Germline CDR1 and CDR2: SQVTM and ANQGSEA. CDR3 length equals 16 residues. Trimming took off 3 bases at V and 2 bases at J, with 14 bases between the two ends. As DNA, the CDR3 is TGCAGCGTTGATGTGCAGGGGGAGGCTGGGGCCAACGTCCTGACTTTC. Its protein product is CSVDVQGEAGANVLTF.

The chain couples TRBV27 to TRBJ2-1; 8 bases fit TRBD2. Germline assignment: CDR1 MNHEY and CDR2 SMNVEV (reference sequence). The junction had 12 bases not matched to a gene; V was cut back by 7 bases and J by 7 bases. The CDR3 extends over 15 amino acids. The CDR3 DNA reads as TGTGCCAGCAAAAATCCCCCGGGAGGGCATAATGAGCAGTTCTTC. It specifies CASKNPPGGHNEQFF.

The chain carries TRBV10-3 and TRBJ1-1; the D gene is possibly TRBD1 (6 bases). The V and J ends lost 6 bases and 8 bases respectively, with 10 bases between them. From germline, CDR1 is ENHRY and CDR2 SYGVKD. There are 11 residues in the CDR3. The CDR3 coding sequence is TGTGCCATCAGCCCGGGACAAGAAGCTTTCTTT. This translates into CAISPGQEAFF.

V and J are TRBV12-5 and TRBJ1-1, with 8 bases fitting TRBD1. The CDR3 runs 16 residues. Germline CDR1 reads LGHNT; CDR2 reads FRNRAP. The J segment lost 3 bases and the V segment lost 1 base, leaving 7 bases of the junction unmatched. The CDR3, as DNA: TGTGCTAGTGGTTTGGGTGCAGGGGGCGCGGACACTGAAGCTTTCTTT. As protein: CASGLGAGGADTEAFF.

This chain joins TRBV19 and TRBJ1-5; 10 nucleotides align to TRBD1. CDR3 size: 16 residues. J lost 0 bases, V lost 5 bases, and 4 bases had no gene match. CDR1 and CDR2 (germline): LNHDA, SQIVND (reference sequence). Here the CDR3 reads CASSFGQGVSNQPQHF. CDR3 nucleotide sequence: TGTGCCAGTAGTTTCGGACAGGGGGTTAGCAATCAGCCCCAGCATTTT.

This sequence joins TRBV19 and TRBJ1-4, with 8 bases aligning to TRBD1. Germline V lookup: CDR1 LNHDA, CDR2 SQIVND (reference sequence). This CDR3 is 14 amino acids long. V was pared by 4 bases and J by 3 bases, with 1 base of the junction left unmatched. DNA for the CDR3: TGTGCCAGTAGTACGGGACAGGCTAATGAAAAACTGTTTTTT. It codes for CASSTGQANEKLFF.